This T cell receptor (beta chain) was captured by sequencing in a study of T cell repertoires in cytomegalovirus infection. Study-level background: It was recently identified HLA-C-restricted and well-studied HLA-B-restricted CMV epitopes that the study used. Matching HLA type and CMV infection were both indicated by public TCR beta signatures. Study results and caveats: Clonotype analysis showed dominance of the ex vivo response by HLA-C-restricted CMV-specific TCR beta clonotypes.

A single record per CDR3 protein comes from TCRdb applying MiXCR to the reads. The repertoire holds about 920,000 distinct CDR3 sequences, roughly 30% seen once, with about 14% in the top ten. On this clonotype itself: What it binds is unknown.

The TCR originated in a human donor in good health (CMV status not recorded). Some clones in this sample may be carry-over from other donors' samples. The source material was cultured CD8+ T cells from PBMCs, sampled from culture after CMV antigen stimulation.

In DNA, the CDR3 is TGCGCCAGCAGCCAAGAGCGCAGCGCAACTAATGAAAAACTGTTTTTT. Encoded protein: CASSQERSATNEKLFF. The chain couples TRBV4-1 to TRBJ1-4; D is ambiguous. Trimming cost V 0 bases and J 0 bases, with 8 bases left between them. The CDR3 extends over 16 amino acids. CDR1 and CDR2 from the germline V gene are MGHRA and YSYEKL.